This TCR beta chain was sequenced for a study of shared clonotypes between healthy human individuals. TCRdb's table, derived via immunoSEQ multiplex PCR, lists solely in-frame clones and lacks some. Of around 1.5 million clones in the sample, 98% were seen once. The CDR3 length is 16 residues. The trim removed 2 bases at V and 1 base at J, leaving 7 bases unmatched. The germline V gene has CDR1 SGHRS and CDR2 YFSETQ. In regard to this clone: The target antigen is unknown.

Study results and caveats: The study generally estimated greater richness for naive than memory subsets. With few donors, the genetic and exposure-history diversity represented was limited.

This sequence was found in a man under 40 in good health. The chain combines TRBV5-1 with TRBJ2-7, with 9 positions matching TRBD1. Specimen: naive CD4+ T cells sorted from blood. The sample's subset: CD45RA+ positively selected. CDR3 DNA sequence: TGCGCCAGCAGCTTACGGACAGGGGACCAATCCTACGAGCAGTACTTC. As protein: CASSLRTGDQSYEQYF.